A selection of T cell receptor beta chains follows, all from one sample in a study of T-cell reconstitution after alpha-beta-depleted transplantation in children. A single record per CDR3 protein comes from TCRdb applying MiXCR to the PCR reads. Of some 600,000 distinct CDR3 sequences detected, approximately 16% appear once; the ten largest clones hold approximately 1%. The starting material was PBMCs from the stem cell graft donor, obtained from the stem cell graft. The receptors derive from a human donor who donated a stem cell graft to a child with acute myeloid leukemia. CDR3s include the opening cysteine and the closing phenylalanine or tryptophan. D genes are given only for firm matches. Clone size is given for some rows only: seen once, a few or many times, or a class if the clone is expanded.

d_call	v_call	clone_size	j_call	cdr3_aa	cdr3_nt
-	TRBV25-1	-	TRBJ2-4	CASSEYKGGKNIQYF	TGTGCCAGCAGTGAATATAAGGGGGGCAAAAACATTCAGTACTTC
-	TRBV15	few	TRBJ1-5	CATSRLGDNQPQHF	TGTGCCACCAGCAGGTTGGGGGACAATCAGCCCCAGCATTTT
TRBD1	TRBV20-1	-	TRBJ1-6	CSARAGTGDTYNSPLHF	TGCAGTGCTAGAGCCGGGACAGGGGACACATATAATTCACCCCTCCACTTT
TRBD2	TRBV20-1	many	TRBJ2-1	CSASLAGGDNEQFF	TGCAGTGCTAGTCTTGCGGGGGGGGACAATGAGCAGTTCTTC
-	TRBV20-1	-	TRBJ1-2	CSARTGARGYTF	TGCAGTGCTAGAACGGGGGCGCGGGGCTACACCTTC
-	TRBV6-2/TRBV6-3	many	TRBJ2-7	CASSYLGEILEQYF	TGTGCCAGCAGTTACCTCGGAGAGATCTTGGAGCAGTACTTC
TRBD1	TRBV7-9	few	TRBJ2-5	CASSATGGVETQYF	TGTGCCAGCAGCGCCACAGGGGGCGTGGAGACCCAGTACTTC
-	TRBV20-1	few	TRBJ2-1	CRIPNEQFF	TGCAGGATTCCTAATGAGCAGTTCTTC
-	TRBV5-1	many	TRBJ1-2	CASSLTSGSPAGYTF	TGCGCCAGCAGCTTGACGTCGGGGTCGCCGGCTGGCTACACCTTC
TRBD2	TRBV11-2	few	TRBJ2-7	CASSLEPSTSGGAFEQYF	TGTGCCAGCAGCTTAGAGCCCTCTACTAGCGGGGGGGCCTTCGAGCAGTACTTC
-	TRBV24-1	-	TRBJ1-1	CATSDSDESTEAFF	TGTGCCACCAGTGATTCCGACGAGAGCACTGAAGCTTTCTTT
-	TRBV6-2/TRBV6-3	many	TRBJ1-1	CASSYGSGVRNTEAFF	TGTGCCAGCAGTTACGGATCAGGAGTTCGGAACACTGAAGCTTTCTTT
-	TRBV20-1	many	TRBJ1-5	CSARSGNWDQPQHF	TGCAGTGCTAGATCCGGGAACTGGGATCAGCCCCAGCATTTT
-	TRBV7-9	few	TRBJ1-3	CASNNWRGAEGNTIYF	TGTGCCAGCAACAATTGGCGGGGGGCTGAAGGAAACACCATATATTTT
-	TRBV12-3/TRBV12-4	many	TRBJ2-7	CASRSLTSSYEQYF	TGTGCCAGCAGATCTCTAACGAGCTCCTACGAGCAGTACTTC
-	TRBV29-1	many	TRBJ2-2	CSVEDQGANTGELFF	TGCAGCGTTGAAGATCAAGGAGCGAACACCGGGGAGCTGTTTTTT
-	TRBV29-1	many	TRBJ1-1	CSVEDPRAAEAFF	TGCAGCGTTGAAGATCCAAGGGCCGCTGAAGCTTTCTTT
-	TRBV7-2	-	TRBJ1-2	CASSTDINYGYTF	TGTGCCAGCAGCACGGACATTAACTATGGCTACACCTTC
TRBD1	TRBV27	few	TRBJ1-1	CTSSLTGGGGNTEAFF	TGCACCAGCAGTTTAACAGGGGGCGGGGGGAACACTGAAGCCTTCTTT
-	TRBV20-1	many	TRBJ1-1	CSAAIGRGNTEAFF	TGCAGTGCAGCAATAGGCAGGGGTAACACTGAAGCTTTCTTT
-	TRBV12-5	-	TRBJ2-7	CASGFSGGNYEQYF	TGTGCTAGTGGGTTCTCCGGAGGGAACTACGAGCAGTACTTC
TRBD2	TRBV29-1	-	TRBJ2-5	CSVGTGGTQYF	TGCAGCGTTGGGACGGGGGGGACCCAGTACTTC
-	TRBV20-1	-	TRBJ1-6	CCARDRVASSYNSPLHF	TGCTGTGCTAGAGACCGCGTAGCCAGCTCCTATAATTCACCCCTCCACTTT
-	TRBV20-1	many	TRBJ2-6	CSAHIRQGSGANVLTF	TGCAGTGCTCATATAAGGCAGGGCTCTGGGGCCAACGTCCTGACTTTC
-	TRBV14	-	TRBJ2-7	CASSHQAGAYEQYF	TGTGCCAGCAGCCACCAAGCCGGAGCCTACGAGCAGTACTTC
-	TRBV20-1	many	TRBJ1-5	CSASPGQLYQPQHF	TGCAGTGCTTCCCCGGGACAACTTTATCAGCCCCAGCATTTT
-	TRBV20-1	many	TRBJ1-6	CSARDGGEHSPLHF	TGCAGTGCTAGAGATGGAGGAGAACATTCACCCCTCCACTTT
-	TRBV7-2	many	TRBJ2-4	CASSLDTRIAKNIQYF	TGTGCCAGCAGCTTAGATACCCGAATAGCCAAAAACATTCAGTACTTC
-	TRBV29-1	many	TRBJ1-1	CSVEAGLNEAFF	TGCAGCGTTGAAGCAGGGTTGAATGAAGCTTTCTTT
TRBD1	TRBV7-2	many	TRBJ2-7	CASSLDRLGLQYF	TGTGCCAGCAGCTTGGACAGGTTGGGGCTGCAGTACTTC
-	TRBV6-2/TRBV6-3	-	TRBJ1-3	CASSPPDNGAGNTIYF	TGTGCCAGCAGTCCCCCGGACAATGGGGCTGGAAACACCATATATTTT
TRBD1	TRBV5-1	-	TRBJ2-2	CASSLGGQATGELFF	TGCGCCAGCAGCTTGGGGGGACAGGCCACCGGGGAGCTGTTTTTT
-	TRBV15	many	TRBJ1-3	CATSRGSSLMGNTIYF	TGTGCCACCAGCAGAGGGTCATCTCTTATGGGAAACACCATATATTTT
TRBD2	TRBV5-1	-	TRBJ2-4	CASSPYSGGLKNIQYF	TGCGCCAGCAGCCCCTATAGCGGGGGGCTTAAAAACATTCAGTACTTC
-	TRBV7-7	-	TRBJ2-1	CASSLVLRDEQFF	TGTGCCAGCAGCTTAGTTCTAAGGGATGAGCAGTTCTTC
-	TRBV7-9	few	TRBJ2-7	CAGSFEGGEQYF	TGTGCCGGCAGCTTCGAAGGGGGCGAGCAGTACTTC
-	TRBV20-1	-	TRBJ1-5	CSARPSGGGDQPQHF	TGCAGTGCTAGACCTTCAGGCGGGGGGGATCAGCCCCAGCATTTT
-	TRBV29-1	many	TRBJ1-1	CSEYRVMNTEAFF	TGCAGCGAGTACAGGGTCATGAACACTGAAGCTTTCTTT
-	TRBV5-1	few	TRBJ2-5	CASRRGGSETQYF	TGCGCCAGCAGAAGAGGAGGGTCAGAGACCCAGTACTTC
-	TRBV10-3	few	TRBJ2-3	CAIRMVLGTDTQYF	TGTGCCATCAGGATGGTACTAGGCACAGATACGCAGTATTTT